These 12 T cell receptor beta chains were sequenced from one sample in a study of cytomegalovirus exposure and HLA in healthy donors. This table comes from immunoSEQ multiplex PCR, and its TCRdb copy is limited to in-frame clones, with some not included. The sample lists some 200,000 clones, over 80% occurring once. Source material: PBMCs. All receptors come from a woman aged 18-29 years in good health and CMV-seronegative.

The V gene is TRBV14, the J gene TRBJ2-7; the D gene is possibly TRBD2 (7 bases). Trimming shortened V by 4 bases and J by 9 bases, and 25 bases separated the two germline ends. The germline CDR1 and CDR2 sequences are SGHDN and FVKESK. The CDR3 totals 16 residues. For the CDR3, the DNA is TGTGCCAGCAGCCGCCATTCGGGGGCTAGCGGAACCGTGCAGTACTTC. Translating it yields CASSRHSGASGTVQYF. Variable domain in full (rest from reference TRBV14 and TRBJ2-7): EAGVTQFPSHSVIEKGQTVTLRCDPISGHDNLYWYRRVMGKEIKFLLHFVKESKQDESGMPNNRFLAERTGGTYSTLKVQPAELEDSGVYFCASSRHSGASGTVQYFGPGTRLTVT.

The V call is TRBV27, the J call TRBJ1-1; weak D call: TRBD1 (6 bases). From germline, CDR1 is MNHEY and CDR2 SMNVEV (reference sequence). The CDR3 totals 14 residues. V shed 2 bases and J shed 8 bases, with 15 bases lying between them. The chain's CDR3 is CASSLRGGPTEAFF. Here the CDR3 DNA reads TGTGCCAGCAGTTTAAGGGGGGGTCCGACGGAAGCTTTCTTT.

The CDR3 DNA reads as TGCGCCAGCAGCCAAGATCTGGCGACAGAATATTCACCCCTCCACTTT. This gives the protein CASSQDLATEYSPLHF. V is TRBV4-1 and J is TRBJ1-6; tentatively, D is TRBD1 (5 bases). CDR1 and CDR2 (germline): MGHRA, YSYEKL. The CDR3 is 16 residues long. Trimming cost V 0 bases and J 8 bases, with 14 bases left between them.

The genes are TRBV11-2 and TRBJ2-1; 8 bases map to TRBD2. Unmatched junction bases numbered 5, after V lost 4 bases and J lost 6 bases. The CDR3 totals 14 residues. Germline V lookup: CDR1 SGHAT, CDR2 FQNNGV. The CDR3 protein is CASSSLAGINEQFF. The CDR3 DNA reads TGTGCCAGCAGCTCCTTAGCGGGGATCAATGAGCAGTTCTTC.

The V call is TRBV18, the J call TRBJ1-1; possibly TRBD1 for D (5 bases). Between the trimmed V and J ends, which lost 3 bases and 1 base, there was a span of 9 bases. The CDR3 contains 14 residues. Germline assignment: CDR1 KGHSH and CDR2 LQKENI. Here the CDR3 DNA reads TGTGCCAGCTCACCTTCCGGGGGGAACACTGAAGCTTTCTTT. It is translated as CASSPSGGNTEAFF.

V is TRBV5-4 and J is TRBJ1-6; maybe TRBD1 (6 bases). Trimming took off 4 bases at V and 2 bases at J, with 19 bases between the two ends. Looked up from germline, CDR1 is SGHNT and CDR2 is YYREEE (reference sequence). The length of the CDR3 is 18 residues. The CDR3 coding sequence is TGTGCCAGCAGCCAAGTTTCAGGGGTAGGGGCCTATAATTCACCCCTCCACTTT. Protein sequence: CASSQVSGVGAYNSPLHF.

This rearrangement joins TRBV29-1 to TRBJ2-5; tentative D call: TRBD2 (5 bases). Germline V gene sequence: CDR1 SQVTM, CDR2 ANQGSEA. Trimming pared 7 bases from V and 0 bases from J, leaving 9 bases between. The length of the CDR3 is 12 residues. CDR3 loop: CSAAGHQETQYF. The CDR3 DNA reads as TGCAGCGCCGCGGGCCACCAAGAGACCCAGTACTTC.

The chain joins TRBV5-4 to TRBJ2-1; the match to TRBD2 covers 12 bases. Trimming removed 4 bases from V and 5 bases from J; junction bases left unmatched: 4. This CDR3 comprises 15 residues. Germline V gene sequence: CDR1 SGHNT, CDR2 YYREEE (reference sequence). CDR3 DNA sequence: TGTGCCAGCAGCGTGACTAGCGGGAGACACAATGAGCAGTTCTTC. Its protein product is CASSVTSGRHNEQFF. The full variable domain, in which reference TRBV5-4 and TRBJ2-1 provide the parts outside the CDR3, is ETGVTQSPTHLIKTRGQQVTLRCSSQSGHNTVSWYQQALGQGPQFIFQYYREEENGRGNFPPRFSGLQFPNYSSELNVNALELDDSALYLCASSVTSGRHNEQFFGPGTRLTVL.

CDR3 nucleotides: TGCGCCAGCAGCTCTAATTTACTAGCGGGAGGGGATGTGCGTTATTTT. The encoded protein is CASSSNLLAGGDVRYF. The chain employs TRBV5-1 and TRBJ2-3, with TRBD2 matching over 13 bases. This CDR3 contains 16 residues. V lost 3 bases to trimming and J lost 15 bases; unmatched junction nucleotides: 16. Germline loops: CDR1 SGHRS, CDR2 YFSETQ.

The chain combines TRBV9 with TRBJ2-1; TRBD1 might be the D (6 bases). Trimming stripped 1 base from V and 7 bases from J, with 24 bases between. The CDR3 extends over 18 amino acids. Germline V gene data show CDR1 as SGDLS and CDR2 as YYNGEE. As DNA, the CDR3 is TGTGCCAGCAGCGTACTCTGGACAGACTCCCTCCTCCTTAATGAGCAGTTCTTC. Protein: CASSVLWTDSLLLNEQFF. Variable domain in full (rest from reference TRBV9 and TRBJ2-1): DSGVTQTPKHLITATGQRVTLRCSPRSGDLSVYWYQQSLDQGLQFLIQYYNGEERAKGNILERFSAQQFPDLHSELNLSSLELGDSALYFCASSVLWTDSLLLNEQFFGPGTRLTVL.

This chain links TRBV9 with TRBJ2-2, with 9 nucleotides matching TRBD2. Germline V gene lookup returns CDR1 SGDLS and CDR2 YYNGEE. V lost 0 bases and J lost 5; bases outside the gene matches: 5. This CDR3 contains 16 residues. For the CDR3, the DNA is TGTGCCAGCAGCGTAGTAATAGCGGGAGTTACCGGGGAGCTGTTTTTT. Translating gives CASSVVIAGVTGELFF.

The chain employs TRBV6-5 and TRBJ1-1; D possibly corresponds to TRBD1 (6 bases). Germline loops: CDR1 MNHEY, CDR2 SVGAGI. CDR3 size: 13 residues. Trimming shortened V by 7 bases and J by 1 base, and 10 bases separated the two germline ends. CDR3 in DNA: TGTGCCAGCACCATGACAGGGAACACTGAAGCTTTCTTT. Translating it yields CASTMTGNTEAFF.